The 9 T cell receptor beta chains below were found in one sample sequenced in a study of control samples from healthy donors and cancer patients. TCRdb keeps only in-frame clones here, not all; method: immunoSEQ multiplex PCR. The sample contains about 130,000 clones, around nine tenths of which appear only once. Specimen: blood. The receptor set was obtained from a young man in good health.

The V call is TRBV11-2, the J call TRBJ2-1; D possibly corresponds to TRBD1 (6 bases). Trimming cost V 6 bases and J 5 bases, with 17 bases left between them. The CDR3 runs to 15 residues. Per the germline V gene, CDR1 is SGHAT and CDR2 is FQNNGV. CDR3 sequence: CASRGDRTWDNEQFF. CDR3 bases: TGTGCCAGCAGGGGTGACAGGACTTGGGACAATGAGCAGTTCTTC.

The V and J genes are TRBV7-3 and TRBJ2-1; D is unclear. Germline CDR1 is SGHTA and CDR2 is FQGTGA. V lost 5 bases to trimming and J lost 0 bases, with 14 bases between them. The CDR3 runs 16 residues. CDR3 in amino acids: CASSPRVSSSYNEQFF. CDR3 sequence (DNA): TGTGCCAGCAGCCCCCGGGTGTCCAGCTCCTACAATGAGCAGTTCTTC.

Notes on this clone: Additional DNA sequences in this sample encode the identical CDR3. The gene calls are TRBV19 and TRBJ2-5; D is perhaps TRBD1 or TRBD2 (5 bases each). CDR1 is LNHDA and CDR2 is SQIVND in the germline V gene (reference sequence). V was pared by 3 bases and J by 2 bases, with 10 bases between. This CDR3 has 14 amino acids. This CDR3 reads CASSIGGSQETQYF. The CDR3 region has the DNA TGTGCCAGTAGTATTGGGGGTTCTCAAGAGACCCAGTACTTC.

The genes are TRBV12-3 or TRBV12-4 and TRBJ1-5; D might be TRBD1 (5 bases). V was clipped by 3 bases and J by 7 bases, with 10 bases between them. The CDR3 sequence is 13 residues long. The CDR3 loop reads CASSFGDVQPQHF. The CDR3 DNA reads TGTGCCAGCAGTTTCGGGGACGTCCAGCCCCAGCATTTT.

The rearrangement joins TRBV5-4 to TRBJ2-3; D is tentatively TRBD1 or TRBD2 (6 bases each). The CDR3 runs to 18 residues. Germline V gene data show CDR1 as SGHNT and CDR2 as YYREEE (reference sequence). V lost 6 bases and J lost 2, with 25 bases in between. In DNA, the CDR3 is TGTGCCAGCACCCCGGATGGTCGGGGGCGATCCTCCACAGATACGCAGTATTTT. Translation gives CASTPDGRGRSSTDTQYF. The variable domain in full, with the rest retrieved from reference TRBV5-4 and TRBJ2-3, is ETGVTQSPTHLIKTRGQQVTLRCSSQSGHNTVSWYQQALGQGPQFIFQYYREEENGRGNFPPRFSGLQFPNYSSELNVNALELDDSALYLCASTPDGRGRSSTDTQYFGPGTRLTVL.

The genes are TRBV24-1 and TRBJ2-3; the D gene is possibly TRBD1 (6 bases). The CDR3 is 14 amino acids. CDR1 KGHDR and CDR2 SFDVKD come from the germline V gene. V was clipped by 4 bases and J by 5 bases, with 12 bases between them. As DNA, the CDR3 is TGTGCCACCAGTGAGACAGGCTTCATAGATACGCAGTATTTT. This sequence encodes CATSETGFIDTQYF.

This clone turned up a few times. The gene calls are TRBV6-4 and TRBJ2-3; 9 nucleotides match TRBD1. CDR1 and CDR2 (germline): MRHNA, SNTAGT. Trimming at V came to 4 bases and at J to 3 bases, leaving 5 bases not matched to a gene. The CDR3 extends over 15 amino acids. The CDR3 spells CASSARTGETDTQYF. DNA for the CDR3: TGTGCCAGCAGTGCTCGGACAGGGGAAACAGATACGCAGTATTTT.

This chain links TRBV27 with TRBJ1-1; 9 bases agree with TRBD1. Per germline, CDR1 MNHEY and CDR2 SMNVEV (reference sequence). Germline trimming cut 5 bases from V and 5 bases from J; bases unmatched to any gene: 9. The CDR3 sequence is 15 residues long. The CDR3 loop reads CASSPGTGFGTEAFF. The CDR3 nucleotides read TGTGCCAGCAGTCCGGGGACAGGGTTTGGGACTGAAGCTTTCTTT.

The chain couples TRBV11-2 to TRBJ2-1, with D uncertain. Deletions cut 5 bases from V and 0 bases from J, with 14 bases between. Per germline, CDR1 SGHAT and CDR2 FQNNGV. The CDR3 is 16 amino acids. The CDR3 spells CASSPRTSSSYNEQFF. In DNA form, the CDR3 reads TGTGCCAGCAGCCCTCGGACCTCTAGCTCCTACAATGAGCAGTTCTTC.